A selection of T cell receptor beta chains follows, all from one sample in a study of shared clonotypes between healthy human individuals. Using immunoSEQ multiplex PCR, the repertoire was profiled, and TCRdb retains in-frame clones only, with some absent. This sample has 190,000 or so clones; over 85% occur once, and the top ten carry about 0.07%. Sequencing was performed on naive CD4+ T cells sorted from blood. These receptors all stem from a woman aged 25 to 39 in good health. The CDR3 runs from the conserved cysteine through the conserved F or W. Each record gives: D gene, J gene, clone size, V gene, CDR3 DNA, CDR3 protein. D genes are given only for firm matches. Part of the rows lack a size; the others show once, few, many or a class for expanded clones.

>TRBD2|TRBJ2-7|.|TRBV2
TGTGCCAGCAGTCCAGGACTAGCCGACATATACGAGCAGTACTTC
CASSPGLADIYEQYF
>.|TRBJ2-7|.|TRBV21-1
TGTGCCAGCAGCAAAGAAGGGACTAGCGGATCCTACGGGTACGAGCAGTACTTC
CASSKEGTSGSYGYEQYF
>.|TRBJ2-7|once|TRBV14
TGTGCCAGCAGCCAAGGACTTAGCCTAACCTACGAGCAGTACTTC
CASSQGLSLTYEQYF
>.|TRBJ2-1|.|TRBV28
TGTGCCAGCAGGGAGGGGATGATTGAGCAGTTCTTC
CASREGMIEQFF
>.|TRBJ1-4|.|TRBV7-9
TGTGCCAGCAGCTTCGGACACCTTAATGAAAAACTGTTTTTT
CASSFGHLNEKLFF
>.|TRBJ2-7|.|TRBV6-5
TGTGCCAGCAGGGTAGGGTCCGGAGGGTACGAGCAGTACTTC
CASRVGSGGYEQYF
>TRBD1|TRBJ2-7|.|TRBV5-1
TGCGCCAGCAGCCTACAGGGGGGTTACGAGCAGTACTTC
CASSLQGGYEQYF
>.|TRBJ2-7|.|TRBV5-1
TGCGCCAGCAGCTTGGCCTCCGGGAGCACCTACGAGCAGTACTTC
CASSLASGSTYEQYF
>TRBD1|TRBJ1-2|.|TRBV5-4
TGTGCCAGCAGCTTACCGGGACAGGGGGCGAAAAAGGCAAAAGGCTACACCTTC
CASSLPGQGAKKAKGYTF
>.|TRBJ2-7|.|TRBV28
TGTGCCAGCACCTTGAAAGAAAACTCCTACGAGCAGTACTTC
CASTLKENSYEQYF
>TRBD1|TRBJ2-7|.|TRBV15
TGTGCCACCAGCAGAGGGACAGGGGCGAGCTCCTACGAGCAGTACTTC
CATSRGTGASSYEQYF
>TRBD2|TRBJ2-1|.|TRBV4-2
TGTGCCAGCAGCCAAGATCTAGAGCGGGAGTACAATGAGCAGTTCTTC
CASSQDLEREYNEQFF
>TRBD2|TRBJ2-3|.|TRBV5-1
TGCGCCAGCAGCCCGGGGGGGCCAGATACGCAGTATTTT
CASSPGGPDTQYF